This T cell receptor beta chain was identified in a study of T cells in Graves' hyperthyroidism and ophthalmopathy. Regions amplified from RNA transcripts were the TCR beta CDR3 regions. First-round RT-PCR of the TCR CDR3 relied on the HTBI primer set. Using its own MiXCR run on the multiplex PCR reads, TCRdb lists one record per CDR3 protein. The sample includes approximately 430,000 distinct CDR3 sequences, under 15% of them seen just once. It was uncontrolled infection, other autoimmune disease, pregnancy or lactation that excluded patients. This CDR3 region has 13 residues. Trimming took 6 bases from V and 5 from J, leaving 13 bases between them. Germline assignment: CDR1 ENHRY and CDR2 SYGVKD. This clonotype was found many times. The target antigen is unknown. Study conclusions and caveats: Ophthalmopathy, as predicted by the model, came a median roughly 6.8 months after the prediction.

This clonotype was obtained from a man younger than 35 with Graves' ophthalmopathy. Specimen: blood. The V and J genes are TRBV10-3 and TRBJ1-1, with D tentatively TRBD1 (6 bases). This chain's CDR3 is CAIRDSLGTEAFF. CDR3 nucleotides: TGTGCCATCAGGGACAGCCTAGGGACTGAAGCTTTCTTT.